Listed below are T cell receptor beta chains from one sample, sequenced in a study of T cells in Graves' hyperthyroidism and ophthalmopathy. TCRdb reprocessed the multiplex PCR reads with MiXCR, giving one entry per CDR3 protein. The sample includes 600,000 to 700,000 distinct CDR3 sequences, approximately 14% seen only once; the top ten take around 4.5%. Sequencing was done on a sample of blood. Receptor source: a middle-aged woman with Graves' ophthalmopathy. The CDR3 runs from the conserved cysteine through the conserved F or W. The D gene is left open where the match is weak. Some rows mark clone size as missing; the rest say once, few, many or name a class of expanded clone.

j_call clone_size v_call cdr3_length d_call cdr3_aa cdr3_nt
TRBJ2-7 many TRBV28 14 . CASSKTSLTYEQYF TGTGCCAGCAGTAAAACCTCACTGACCTACGAGCAGTACTTC
TRBJ1-1 many TRBV7-9 14 . CASSPSAENTEAFF TGTGCCAGCAGCCCCTCGGCCGAAAACACTGAAGCTTTCTTT
TRBJ2-5 many TRBV20-1 16 . CSARELTGALKETQYF TGCAGTGCTAGAGAACTAACCGGGGCCCTGAAAGAGACCCAGTACTTC
TRBJ2-7 many TRBV27 17 TRBD1 CASSSIPGTGASYEQYF TGTGCCAGCAGTTCGATCCCCGGGACAGGGGCCTCCTACGAGCAGTACTTC
TRBJ2-5 many TRBV7-8 14 . CASTEGWVKETQYF TGTGCCAGCACGGAGGGATGGGTGAAAGAGACCCAGTACTTC
TRBJ2-5 many TRBV29-1 15 TRBD2 CSVTGTSGYQETQYF TGCAGCGTCACCGGGACTAGCGGGTACCAAGAGACCCAGTACTTC
TRBJ2-2 . TRBV3-1 15 TRBD2 CASSQGSGTSGELFF TGTGCCAGCAGCCAAGGATCAGGGACTAGTGGGGAGCTGTTTTTT
TRBJ2-3 many TRBV5-1 13 TRBD1 CASGGQGTDTQYF TGCGCCAGCGGCGGACAGGGCACAGATACGCAGTATTTT
TRBJ1-2 many TRBV7-3 14 TRBD1 CASSPRQGTYGYTF TGTGCCAGCAGCCCCAGACAGGGGACCTATGGCTACACCTTC
TRBJ1-2 few TRBV28 14 . CASSLSSRLYGYTF TGTGCCAGCAGTTTATCCAGTAGGCTTTATGGCTACACCTTC
TRBJ2-5 many TRBV20-1 15 . CSARAGSSREETQYF TGCAGTGCTAGGGCGGGATCGAGTCGGGAAGAGACCCAGTACTTC
TRBJ2-7 . TRBV19 13 TRBD1 CATGTGGNDEQYF TGTGCCACTGGAACAGGGGGCAACGACGAGCAGTACTTC
TRBJ2-5 many TRBV29-1 12 TRBD1 CSADRAGETQYF TGCAGCGCCGACAGGGCCGGGGAGACCCAGTACTTC
TRBJ2-2 many TRBV7-3 12 . CASSSYSGELFF TGTGCCAGCAGCTCTTATTCCGGGGAGCTGTTTTTT
TRBJ1-1 many TRBV4-3 15 . CASSQEQGRNTEAFF TGCGCCAGCAGCCAAGAGCAGGGGCGGAACACTGAAGCTTTCTTT
TRBJ2-2 many TRBV7-3 15 TRBD2 CASSLAGDGTGELFF TGTGCCAGCAGTTTAGCGGGAGATGGGACCGGGGAGCTGTTTTTT
TRBJ2-5 few TRBV6-2/TRBV6-3 14 TRBD2 CASKEAGAVETQYF TGTGCCAGCAAAGAAGCGGGAGCGGTGGAGACCCAGTACTTC
TRBJ2-7 few TRBV7-2 15 TRBD2 CASSYLAGTTYEQYF TGTGCCAGCAGCTACCTAGCGGGGACGACCTACGAGCAGTACTTC